A single T cell receptor (beta chain) is shown here with its context. J was trimmed by 3 bases and V by 3 bases; bases with no gene match: 15. CDR3 length: 18 residues. Germline values: CDR1 MDHEN, CDR2 SYDVKM. To release intraepithelial and lamina propria lymphocytes, the graft tissue was processed. The entry originates in a study of graft-versus-host responses after intestinal transplantation. Only in-frame clones appear in the TCRdb table, and some are missing; sequencing was by immunoSEQ multiplex PCR. Altogether 13,000 to 15,000 clones are present, around 70% being singletons, with the ten largest covering approximately 7%.

This specimen consisted of ileum tissue, obtained 16 days after intestinal transplant. The sequence derives from a human patient who received an intestinal transplant, so some T cells may come from the graft donor. This rearrangement joins TRBV28 to TRBJ2-7, with 9 bases lining up with TRBD2. The CDR3 DNA follows: TGTGCCAGCAGTTTCCTTCGGTGGCTAGCGGGAAACCGCTACGAGCAGTACTTC. Encoded protein: CASSFLRWLAGNRYEQYF.